A single sample gave rise to the 11 T cell receptor beta chains below, sequenced in a study of identical twins. TCRdb processed the 5' RACE reads anew with MiXCR; each CDR3 protein has one entry. Of about 100,000 distinct CDR3 sequences listed, 5.9% are singletons. The material sequenced was memory T cells sorted from blood. All receptors derive from a woman between 50 and 59 years old in good health.

The sample holds many counts of this clonotype. The V gene is TRBV20-1, the J gene TRBJ2-1; 9 bases align to TRBD2. Germline-derived CDR1 and CDR2 are DFQATT and SNEGSKA (reference sequence). The CDR3 is 15 residues long. Trimming took 3 bases from V and 5 from J; bases not matched to a gene: 8. CDR3 DNA sequence: TGCAGTGCTAGCCCCCTAGCGGGACTACACAATGAGCAGTTCTTC. It encodes CSASPLAGLHNEQFF.

Only a few counts were recorded for this clonotype. This chain links TRBV5-1 with TRBJ2-3; D uncertain. This CDR3 comprises 13 residues. Germline-derived CDR1 and CDR2 are SGHRS and YFSETQ. Trimming took 6 bases from V and 1 from J, leaving 9 bases between them. In DNA, the CDR3 is TGCGCCAGCATCGGCACCCGCACAGATACGCAGTATTTT. Its translation: CASIGTRTDTQYF.

In this sample, this clonotype turned up many times. This chain connects TRBV5-1 to TRBJ1-2, with D maybe TRBD1 (5 bases). V was shortened by 3 bases and J by 4 bases, with 13 bases between the two germline ends. The germline gives CDR1 SGHRS, CDR2 YFSETQ. This CDR3 comprises 14 residues. Here the CDR3 DNA reads TGCGCCAGCAGCTCACAGGCTTTCAGCTATGGCTACACCTTC. It specifies CASSSQAFSYGYTF.

This clonotype occurred many times. The chain couples TRBV20-1 to TRBJ2-7; TRBD2 is a possible D gene (5 bases). This CDR3 is 14 amino acids long. Germline V gene sequence: CDR1 DFQATT, CDR2 SNEGSKA (reference sequence). Trimming removed 5 bases from V and 2 bases from J, with 16 bases in between. CDR3: CSAPGLLGTYEQYF. As DNA, the CDR3 is TGCAGTGCTCCTGGACTCTTGGGTACCTACGAGCAGTACTTC.

This clonotype was counted at least ten times. V usage is TRBV6-1 and J usage is TRBJ1-5; TRBD1 might be the D (5 bases). V lost 3 bases and J 6 bases, leaving 12 bases between the germline ends. This CDR3 comprises 14 residues. CDR1 is MNHNS, CDR2 SASEGT, per germline. The CDR3 loop reads CASSDLGGGQPQHF. As DNA, the CDR3 is TGTGCCAGCAGTGACCTCGGGGGAGGTCAGCCCCAGCATTTT.

This clonotype was seen at least ten times. J is TRBJ2-1 and V is TRBV28; weak D call: TRBD2 (6 bases). With 9 bases removed from V and 2 bases from J, the gap between germline ends came to 20 bases. The CDR3 length is 16 residues. Germline V gene data show CDR1 as MDHEN and CDR2 as SYDVKM. CDR3 DNA: TGTGCCAGTCCAAAAAGTGGGGCTAGCGCCTACAATGAGCAGTTCTTC. Translating gives CASPKSGASAYNEQFF.

This clonotype came up a few times. The CDR3 nucleotides are TGTGCCACCAGCAGAGAGGGACTTACTCTCGCGACCGGGGAGCTGTTTTTT. Amino acids: CATSREGLTLATGELFF. The chain combines TRBV15 with TRBJ2-2, with D perhaps TRBD2 (6 bases). This CDR3 is 17 amino acids long. The germline V gene has CDR1 LNHNV and CDR2 YYDKDF (reference sequence). V lost 0 bases, J lost 5 bases, and 16 bases lay in between.

This clonotype was detected ten times or more. The V call is TRBV30, the J call TRBJ1-6; the D is unclear. The V gene's germline CDR1 is GTSNPN and CDR2 SVGIG (reference sequence). This CDR3 has 13 residues. The V and J ends lost 4 bases and 9 bases respectively, with 13 bases between them. CDR3 region: CAWTVRSGSPLHF. As DNA, the CDR3 is TGTGCCTGGACTGTAAGGTCGGGTTCACCCCTCCACTTT.

This clonotype was observed at least ten times. The chain has TRBV6-4 and TRBJ1-1, with D tentatively TRBD1 (6 bases). This CDR3 spans 16 amino acids. V lost 0 bases and J 5 bases, leaving 16 bases between the germline ends. Germline-derived CDR1 and CDR2 are MRHNA and SNTAGT. In DNA form, the CDR3 reads TGTGCCAGCAGTGACTCAGGGGAAGGGGGGGGTACTGAAGCTTTCTTT. This encodes CASSDSGEGGGTEAFF.

This clonotype was observed many times. The chain couples TRBV29-1 to TRBJ2-7; D remains unclear. Germline values: CDR1 SQVTM, CDR2 ANQGSEA. V was clipped by 4 bases and J by 3 bases, with 7 bases between them. The CDR3 spans 11 residues. The CDR3 protein is CSVGGYYEQYF. DNA of the CDR3: TGCAGCGTTGGGGGATACTACGAGCAGTACTTC.

This clonotype was counted ten times or more. The rearrangement uses TRBV2 and TRBJ1-2; no firm D call. CDR3 length: 13 residues. V gave up 6 bases and J gave up 8 bases, with 16 bases separating them. Germline values: CDR1 SNHLY, CDR2 FYNNEI. The CDR3 nucleotides read TGTGCCAGCAGCTACGACCCCGGGTCCGGCTACACCTTC. Amino acid sequence: CASSYDPGSGYTF.